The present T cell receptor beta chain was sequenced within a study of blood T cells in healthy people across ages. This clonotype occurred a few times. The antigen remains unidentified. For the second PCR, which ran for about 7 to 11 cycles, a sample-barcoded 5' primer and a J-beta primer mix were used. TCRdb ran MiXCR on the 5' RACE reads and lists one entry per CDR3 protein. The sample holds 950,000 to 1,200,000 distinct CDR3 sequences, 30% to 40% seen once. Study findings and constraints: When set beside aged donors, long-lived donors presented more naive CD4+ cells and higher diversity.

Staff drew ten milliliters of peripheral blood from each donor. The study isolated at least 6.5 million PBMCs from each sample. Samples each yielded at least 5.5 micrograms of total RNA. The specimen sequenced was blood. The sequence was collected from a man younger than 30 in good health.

CDR3 residues: CASSQDEQVATNEKLFF. The CDR3 DNA reads TGCGCCAGCAGCCAAGATGAGCAGGTTGCAACTAATGAAAAACTGTTTTTT. The chain couples TRBV4-3 to TRBJ1-4, with D hard to call. CDR1 and CDR2 (germline): LGHNA, YSLEER. The CDR3 length is 17 residues. The germline V and J ends were trimmed by 0 bases and 0 bases, with 11 bases remaining between them.